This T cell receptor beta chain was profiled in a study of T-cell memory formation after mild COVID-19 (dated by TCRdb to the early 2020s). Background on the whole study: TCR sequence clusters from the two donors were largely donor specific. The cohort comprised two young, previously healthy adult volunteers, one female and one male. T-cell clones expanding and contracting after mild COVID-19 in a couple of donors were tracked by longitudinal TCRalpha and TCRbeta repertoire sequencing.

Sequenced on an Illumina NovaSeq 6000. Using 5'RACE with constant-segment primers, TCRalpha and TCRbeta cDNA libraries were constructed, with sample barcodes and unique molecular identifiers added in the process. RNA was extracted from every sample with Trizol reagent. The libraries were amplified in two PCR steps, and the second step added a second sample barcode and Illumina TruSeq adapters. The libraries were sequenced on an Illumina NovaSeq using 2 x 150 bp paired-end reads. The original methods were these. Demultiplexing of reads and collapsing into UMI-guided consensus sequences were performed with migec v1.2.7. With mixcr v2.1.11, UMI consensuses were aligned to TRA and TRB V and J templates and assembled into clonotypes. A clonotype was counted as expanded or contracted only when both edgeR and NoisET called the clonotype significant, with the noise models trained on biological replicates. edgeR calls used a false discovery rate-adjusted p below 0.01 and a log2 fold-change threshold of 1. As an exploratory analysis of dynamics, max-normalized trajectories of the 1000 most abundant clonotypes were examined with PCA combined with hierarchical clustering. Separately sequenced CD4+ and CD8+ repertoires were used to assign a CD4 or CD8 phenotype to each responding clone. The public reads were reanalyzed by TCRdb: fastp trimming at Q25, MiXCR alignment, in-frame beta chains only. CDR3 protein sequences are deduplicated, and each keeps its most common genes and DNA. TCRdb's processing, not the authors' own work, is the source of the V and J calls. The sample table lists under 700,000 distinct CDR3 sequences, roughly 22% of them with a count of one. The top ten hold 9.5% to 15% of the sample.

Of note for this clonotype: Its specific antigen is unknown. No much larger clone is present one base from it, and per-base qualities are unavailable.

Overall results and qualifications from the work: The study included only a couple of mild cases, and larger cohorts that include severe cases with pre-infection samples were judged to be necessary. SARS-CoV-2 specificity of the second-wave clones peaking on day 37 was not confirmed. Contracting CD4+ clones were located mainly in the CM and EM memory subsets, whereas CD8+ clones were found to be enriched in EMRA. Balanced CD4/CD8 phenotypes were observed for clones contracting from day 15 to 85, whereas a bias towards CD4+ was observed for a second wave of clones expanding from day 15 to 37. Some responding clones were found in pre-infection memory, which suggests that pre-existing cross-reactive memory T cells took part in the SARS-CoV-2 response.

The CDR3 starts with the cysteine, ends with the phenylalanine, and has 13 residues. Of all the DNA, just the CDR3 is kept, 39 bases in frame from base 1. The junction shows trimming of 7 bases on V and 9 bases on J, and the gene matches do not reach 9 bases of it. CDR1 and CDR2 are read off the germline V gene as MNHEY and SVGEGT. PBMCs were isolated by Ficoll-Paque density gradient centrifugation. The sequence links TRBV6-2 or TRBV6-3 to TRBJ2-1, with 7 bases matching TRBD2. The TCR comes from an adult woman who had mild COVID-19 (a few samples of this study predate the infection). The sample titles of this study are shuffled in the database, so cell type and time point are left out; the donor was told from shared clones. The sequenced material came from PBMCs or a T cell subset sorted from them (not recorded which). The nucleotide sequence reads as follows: TGTGCCAGCAACCAAGCTAGCGGAGGTGAGCAGTTCTTC. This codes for CASNQASGGEQFF.